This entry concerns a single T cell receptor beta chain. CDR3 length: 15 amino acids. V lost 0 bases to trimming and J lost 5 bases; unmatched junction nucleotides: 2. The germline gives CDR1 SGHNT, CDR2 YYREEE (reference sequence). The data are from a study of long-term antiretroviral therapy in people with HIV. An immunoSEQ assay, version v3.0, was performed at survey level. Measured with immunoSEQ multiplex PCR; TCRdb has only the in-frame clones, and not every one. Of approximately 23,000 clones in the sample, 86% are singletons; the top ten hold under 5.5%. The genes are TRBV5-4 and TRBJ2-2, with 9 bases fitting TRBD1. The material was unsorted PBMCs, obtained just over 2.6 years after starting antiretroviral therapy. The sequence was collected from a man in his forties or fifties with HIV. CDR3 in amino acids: CASSLVDRGTGELFF. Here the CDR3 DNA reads TGTGCCAGCAGCTTGGTAGACAGGGGGACCGGGGAGCTGTTTTTT.